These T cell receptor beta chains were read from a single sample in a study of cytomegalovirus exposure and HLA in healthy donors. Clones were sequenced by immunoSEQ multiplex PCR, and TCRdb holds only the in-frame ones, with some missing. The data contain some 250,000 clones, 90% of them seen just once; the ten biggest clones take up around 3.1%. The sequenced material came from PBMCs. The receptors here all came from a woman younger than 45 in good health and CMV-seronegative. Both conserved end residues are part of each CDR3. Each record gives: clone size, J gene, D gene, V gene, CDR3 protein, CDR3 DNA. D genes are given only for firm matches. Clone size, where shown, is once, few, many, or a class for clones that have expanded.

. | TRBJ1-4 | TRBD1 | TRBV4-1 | CASSPGDRDNEKLFF | TGCGCCAGCAGCCCGGGGGACAGGGATAATGAAAAACTGTTTTTT
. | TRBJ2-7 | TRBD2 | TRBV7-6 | CASSPQPLAGAVSYEQYF | TGTGCCAGCAGCCCGCAACCGTTAGCGGGGGCCGTCTCCTACGAGCAGTACTTC
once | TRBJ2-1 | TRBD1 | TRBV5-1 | CASRTGTGEYNEQFF | TGCGCCAGCCGAACCGGGACAGGGGAGTACAATGAGCAGTTCTTC
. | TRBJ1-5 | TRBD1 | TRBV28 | CASSLRDRGGNQPQHF | TGTGCCAGCAGTTTACGGGACAGGGGAGGCAATCAGCCCCAGCATTTT
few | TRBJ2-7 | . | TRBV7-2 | CASSLRYEQYF | TGTGCCAGCAGCCTCAGGTACGAGCAGTACTTC
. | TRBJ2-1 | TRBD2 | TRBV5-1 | CASSSGLAGGLGYNEQFF | TGCGCCAGCAGCTCGGGACTAGCGGGAGGTCTCGGGTACAATGAGCAGTTCTTC
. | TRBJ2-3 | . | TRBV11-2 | CASSLAGLSTDTQYF | TGTGCCAGCAGCTTGGCGGGGCTTAGCACAGATACGCAGTATTTT
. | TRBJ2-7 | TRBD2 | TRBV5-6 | CASSLTASGRDYEQYF | TGTGCCAGCAGCTTGACCGCTAGCGGGCGGGACTACGAGCAGTACTTC
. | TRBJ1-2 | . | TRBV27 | CASSLAGNPMGGYTF | TGTGCCAGCAGTTTGGCGGGGAACCCTATGGGCGGCTACACCTTC
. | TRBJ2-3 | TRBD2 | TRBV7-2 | CASLAGGPGTQYF | TGTGCCAGTTTAGCGGGAGGGCCGGGTACGCAGTATTTT
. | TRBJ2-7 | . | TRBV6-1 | CASSWGEQYF | TGTGCCAGCAGCTGGGGGGAGCAGTACTTC
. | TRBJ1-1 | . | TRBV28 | CASSANTEAFF | TGTGCCAGCTCGGCAAACACTGAGGCTTTCTTT
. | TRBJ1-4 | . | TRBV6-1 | CASIDPTNEKLFF | TGTGCCAGCATTGACCCAACTAATGAAAAACTGTTTTTT
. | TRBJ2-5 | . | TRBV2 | CASSDRRETQYF | TGTGCCAGCAGTGATAGGCGAGAGACCCAGTACTTC
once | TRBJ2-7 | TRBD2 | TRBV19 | CASSPSSGVSYEQYF | TGTGCCAGTAGCCCCTCTAGCGGGGTCTCCTACGAGCAGTACTTC